The 24 T cell receptor beta chains given below trace back to one sample, sequenced in a study of cytomegalovirus exposure and HLA in healthy donors. Primers included in the PCR were 60 Vbeta and 13 Jbeta primers. Profiling relied on immunoSEQ multiplex PCR, and the TCRdb table lists in-frame clones only, not all of them. This sample contains some 120,000 clones. Sequencing was performed on PBMCs. Every receptor here comes from a man aged 30 to 45 in good health and CMV-seronegative.

V gene TRBV4-3 combines with J gene TRBJ2-2, with a possible D match to TRBD1 (5 bases). V was clipped by 2 bases and J by 0 bases, with 13 bases between them. Germline CDR1 is LGHNA and CDR2 is YSLEER. The CDR3 sequence is 17 residues long. The CDR3 coding sequence is TGCGCCAGCAGCCAATTCGCGACAGCATCGAACACCGGGGAGCTGTTTTTT. Protein: CASSQFATASNTGELFF.

V usage is TRBV28 and J usage is TRBJ1-2, with TRBD1 identical over 11 bases. Unmatched junction bases numbered 8, after V lost 2 bases and J lost 0 bases. Per the germline V gene, CDR1 is MDHEN and CDR2 is SYDVKM. This CDR3 region has 18 residues. CDR3 sequence (DNA): TGTGCCAGCAGTTTAAGGGACAGGGGGTTAGGTACTAACTATGGCTACACCTTC. It specifies CASSLRDRGLGTNYGYTF.

The rearrangement joins TRBV9 to TRBJ1-2; D is perhaps TRBD1 (6 bases). Per the germline V gene, CDR1 is SGDLS and CDR2 is YYNGEE. CDR3 length: 14 residues. The ends were cut back, 4 bases at V and 8 bases at J, with 18 bases in the middle. The DNA of the CDR3 is TGTGCCAGCAGCAGGGAGGGGGGGACGATCGGCTACACCTTC. It is translated as CASSREGGTIGYTF.

The rearrangement links TRBV5-6 to TRBJ1-1; a weak D match, TRBD1 (6 bases). The germline CDR1 and CDR2 sequences are SGHDT and YYEEEE. The ends were cut back, 2 bases at V and 1 base at J, with 9 bases in the middle. The CDR3 is 14 amino acids. CDR3 amino acids: CASSLQGPNTEAFF. CDR3 in DNA: TGTGCCAGCAGCTTACAGGGACCGAACACTGAAGCTTTCTTT.

This chain connects TRBV12-5 to TRBJ2-1, with D perhaps TRBD2 (5 bases). The ends were cut back, 0 bases at V and 9 bases at J, with 9 bases in the middle. CDR3 length equals 13 residues. In germline, CDR1 is LGHNT, CDR2 FRNRAP. DNA of the CDR3: TGTGCTAGTGGTTTGGTGGACTTGCCTGAGCAGTTCTTC. This encodes CASGLVDLPEQFF. Supplemented by reference TRBV12-5 and TRBJ2-1, the full variable domain reads DARVTQTPRHKVTEMGQEVTMRCQPILGHNTVFWYRQTMMQGLELLAYFRNRAPLDDSGMPKDRFSAEMPDATLATLKIQPSEPRDSAVYFCASGLVDLPEQFFGPGTRLTVL.

The V and J genes are TRBV6-1 and TRBJ1-1; possibly TRBD1 for D (5 bases). The germline gives CDR1 MNHNS, CDR2 SASEGT. The CDR3 has 14 residues. Deletions cut 1 base from V and 4 bases from J, with 10 bases between. The CDR3 sequence: CASSEDSGVTEAFF. CDR3 nucleotide sequence: TGTGCCAGCAGTGAAGATTCGGGGGTCACTGAAGCTTTCTTT.

This chain uses TRBV18 with TRBJ2-5; D remains unclear. V was cut by 0 bases and J by 5 bases, with 10 bases left in between. Germline lookup yields CDR1 KGHSH and CDR2 LQKENI. This CDR3 spans 14 amino acids. CDR3 protein: CASSPPGLRETQYF. The CDR3 nucleotides read TGTGCCAGCTCACCACCGGGCTTACGGGAGACCCAGTACTTC.

This rearrangement joins TRBV28 to TRBJ2-1, with 9 bases that match TRBD1. Germline V CDR1 and CDR2: MDHEN, SYDVKM. After removal of 4 bases from V and 4 bases from J, the junction contained 5 bases not matched to a gene. The CDR3 length is 15 residues. The CDR3 DNA reads TGTGCCAGCAGTTCACAGGGGGCTCGGTACAATGAGCAGTTCTTC. Translation gives CASSSQGARYNEQFF.

V is TRBV27 and J is TRBJ2-2; D is uncertain. The CDR3 spans 13 residues. V shed 8 bases and J shed 6 bases, with 13 bases lying between them. Germline CDR1 reads MNHEY; CDR2 reads SMNVEV (reference sequence). The CDR3 DNA is TGTGCCAGCCGTCTTTCAGGTCCCGGGGAGCTGTTTTTT. This gives the protein CASRLSGPGELFF.

The chain employs TRBV5-1 and TRBJ2-7; D possibly corresponds to TRBD2 (6 bases). The CDR3 has 14 residues. Germline CDR1 SGHRS, CDR2 YFSETQ. Deletions cut 2 bases from V and 3 bases from J, with 12 bases between. In DNA, the CDR3 is TGCGCCAGCAGCTTCCGGGAGCGGTTCTACGAGCAGTACTTC. It is translated as CASSFRERFYEQYF.

The V call is TRBV5-1, the J call TRBJ2-1; TRBD1 aligns across 7 bases. From germline, CDR1 is SGHRS and CDR2 YFSETQ. The ends lost 2 bases at V and 9 bases at J; junction bases unmatched: 8. CDR3 length: 14 amino acids. The CDR3 DNA follows: TGCGCCAGCAGCTTCCAACCCGGGACAGCTGAGCAGTTCTTC. Translated: CASSFQPGTAEQFF.

This chain connects TRBV5-5 to TRBJ2-7; 13 nucleotides agree with TRBD2. The V gene's germline CDR1 is SGHKS and CDR2 YYEKEE (reference sequence). This CDR3 comprises 15 residues. Germline trimming cut 4 bases from V and 3 bases from J; bases unmatched to any gene: 4. CDR3 DNA sequence: TGTGCCAGCAGCGGAGGACTAGCGGGAGTCTACGAGCAGTACTTC. Translation gives CASSGGLAGVYEQYF.

CDR3 amino acids: CASSDSSGAYNEQFF. CDR3 sequence (DNA): TGTGCCAGCAGTGACTCTAGCGGGGCCTACAATGAGCAGTTCTTC. The chain is built from TRBV6-4 and TRBJ2-1; 8 nucleotides match TRBD2. This CDR3 region has 15 residues. Germline-derived CDR1 and CDR2 are MRHNA and SNTAGT. After removal of 0 bases from V and 2 bases from J, the junction contained 0 bases not matched to a gene.

The chain uses TRBV28 and TRBJ1-2; 8 bases align to TRBD1. Germline CDR1 reads MDHEN; CDR2 reads SYDVKM. The CDR3 totals 15 residues. The V gene end was trimmed by 8 bases and the J gene end by 4 bases; junction bases not matched to a gene: 12. The CDR3 protein is CASAPGGQATYGYTF. The DNA of the CDR3 is TGTGCCAGCGCCCCAGGGGGCCAGGCAACCTATGGCTACACCTTC.

This sequence joins TRBV19 and TRBJ1-5, with D possibly matching TRBD1 (5 bases). V was shortened by 7 bases and J by 2 bases, with 12 bases between the two germline ends. The CDR3 loop spans 14 amino acids. Looked up from germline, CDR1 is LNHDA and CDR2 is SQIVND (reference sequence). CDR3 DNA: TGTGCCAGTACGTTCAGGGTAGGCAATCAGCCCCAGCATTTT. It translates to CASTFRVGNQPQHF.

This chain uses TRBV5-1 with TRBJ2-3; 12 bases fit TRBD2. CDR1 and CDR2 from the germline V gene are SGHRS and YFSETQ. The V gene end was trimmed by 3 bases and the J gene end by 3 bases; junction bases not matched to a gene: 5. The CDR3 has 16 amino acids. CDR3 DNA sequence: TGCGCCAGCAGCTCGACTAGCGGGAGAGGAACAGATACGCAGTATTTT. This encodes CASSSTSGRGTDTQYF.

The V call is TRBV29-1, the J call TRBJ2-7; 8 bases map to TRBD1. The trim removed 1 base at V and 3 bases at J, leaving 5 bases unmatched. Germline-derived CDR1 and CDR2 are SQVTM and ANQGSEA. The CDR3 length is 14 residues. CDR3 nucleotides: TGCAGCGTTGAAGGGCAGGGGGCGATCTACGAGCAGTACTTC. Translating gives CSVEGQGAIYEQYF.

This chain connects TRBV15 to TRBJ2-7; D is undetermined. V lost 1 base, J lost 4 bases, and 11 bases lay in between. In germline, CDR1 is LNHNV, CDR2 YYDKDF (reference sequence). The CDR3 contains 14 residues. The CDR3 reads CATSRGPAVYEQYF. Here the CDR3 DNA reads TGTGCCACCAGCAGAGGCCCCGCGGTTTACGAGCAGTACTTC. The whole variable domain, remainder taken from reference TRBV15 and TRBJ2-7, is DAMVIQNPRYQVTQFGKPVTLSCSQTLNHNVMYWYQQKSSQAPKLLFHYYDKDFNNEADTPDNFQSRRPNTSFCFLDIRSPGLGDTAMYLCATSRGPAVYEQYFGPGTRLTVT.

The V and J genes are TRBV7-9 and TRBJ1-2, with TRBD1 matching over 7 bases. CDR1 is SEHNR, CDR2 FQNEAQ, per germline (reference sequence). V lost 5 bases, J lost 6 bases, and 3 bases stayed unmatched. The CDR3 is 12 amino acids. Here the CDR3 reads CASSAQGNGYTF. CDR3 nucleotide sequence: TGTGCCAGCAGCGCACAGGGGAATGGCTACACCTTC.

This chain uses TRBV4-1 with TRBJ2-7; no definite D call. V lost 4 bases and J lost 2, with 9 bases in between. The CDR3 is made up of 13 amino acids. From germline, CDR1 is MGHRA and CDR2 YSYEKL. The chain's CDR3 is CASSLYGAYEQYF. The CDR3 nucleotides read TGCGCCAGCAGCCTCTACGGAGCCTACGAGCAGTACTTC.

The chain couples TRBV5-1 to TRBJ2-1, with D unresolved. There are 13 residues in the CDR3. Between the trimmed V and J ends, which lost 0 bases and 9 bases, there was a span of 10 bases. Germline V gene sequence: CDR1 SGHRS, CDR2 YFSETQ. The CDR3 is CASSLVSRREQFF. CDR3 DNA: TGCGCCAGCAGCTTGGTGTCTCGTCGTGAGCAGTTCTTC.

CDR3 in amino acids: CASSLEILGAEKPNEKLFF. DNA for the CDR3: TGTGCCAGCAGTTTAGAGATTCTAGGGGCCGAGAAGCCAAATGAAAAACTGTTTTTT. The chain recombines TRBV28 with TRBJ1-4; a possible D gene is TRBD1 (5 bases). CDR3 length: 19 amino acids. V lost 2 bases to trimming and J lost 5 bases, with 24 bases between them. CDR1 is MDHEN, CDR2 SYDVKM, per germline.

The CDR3 sequence is CASSFELADLNEQFF. The CDR3 bases are TGCGCCAGCAGCTTCGAACTAGCGGACCTCAATGAGCAGTTCTTC. The chain joins TRBV5-1 to TRBJ2-1; 8 nucleotides match TRBD2. The CDR3 is 15 amino acids. V trimming: 2 bases; J trimming: 6 bases; junction bases outside the gene matches: 7. CDR1 and CDR2 (germline): SGHRS, YFSETQ.

The chain employs TRBV29-1 and TRBJ1-5, with no clear D. The V gene's germline CDR1 is SQVTM and CDR2 ANQGSEA. The CDR3 length is 12 residues. Trimming left V 4 bases short and J 7 bases short, with 11 bases between. CDR3 amino acids: CSVAEPRQPQHF. DNA for the CDR3: TGCAGCGTTGCAGAGCCCAGGCAGCCCCAGCATTTT.